This is a list of T cell receptor beta chains from one sample in a study of blood T cell repertoires in COVID-19. The repertoire was sequenced with immunoSEQ multiplex PCR; TCRdb's copy has only in-frame clones and lacks some. Found here are around 400,000 clones, about 89% of them singletons; the top ten hold 0.95% to 1.5%. Sequenced material: peripheral blood. The source of these receptors is a man between 35 and 55 years old with acute or convalescent COVID-19. The CDR3 runs from the conserved cysteine through the conserved F or W. D genes are given only for firm matches. Size values are once, few and many counts, or a class for expanded clones, and some rows have none.

cdr3_aa,cdr3_nt,j_call,clone_size,v_call,d_call
CASYRGGRAFF,TGTGCCAGCTACCGCGGGGGGCGAGCTTTCTTT,TRBJ1-1,NA,TRBV3-1/TRBV3-2,NA
CAWSERDTRVGDTIYF,TGTGCCTGGAGTGAGAGGGACACTCGAGTGGGTGACACCATATATTTT,TRBJ1-3,NA,TRBV30,NA
CALRESGRSGEKLFF,TGTGCCCTTAGAGAATCCGGACGGAGCGGTGAAAAACTGTTTTTT,TRBJ1-4,NA,TRBV28,NA
CAVTGDSETQYF,TGTGCCGTCACCGGGGACTCGGAGACCCAGTACTTC,TRBJ2-5,NA,TRBV10-3,NA
CASSPQSYRTAAGNTIYF,TGTGCCAGCAGTCCTCAATCGTATCGGACAGCCGCTGGAAACACCATATATTTT,TRBJ1-3,NA,TRBV2,NA
CSVAIEQLDTQYF,TGCAGCGTTGCCATCGAACAGTTAGATACGCAGTATTTT,TRBJ2-3,NA,TRBV29-1,NA
CSARVEYGYTF,TGCAGTGCTAGAGTCGAGTATGGCTACACCTTC,TRBJ1-2,NA,TRBV20-1,NA
CAISESPSTRYEQYF,TGTGCCATCAGTGAGTCGCCATCCACGAGATACGAGCAGTACTTC,TRBJ2-7,NA,TRBV10-3,NA
CASSFMGARGYTF,TGTGCCAGCAGTTTTATGGGGGCGCGGGGCTACACCTTC,TRBJ1-2,NA,TRBV28,NA
CASSLGTGGNGYTF,TGTGCCAGCAGTTTAGGGACAGGGGGAAATGGCTACACCTTC,TRBJ1-2,NA,TRBV27,TRBD1
CASSYSTFGRARDTQYF,TGTGCCAGCAGTTATTCCACTTTCGGCAGGGCCAGAGATACGCAGTATTTT,TRBJ2-3,NA,TRBV6-2/TRBV6-3,NA
CASSQLGGLETQYF,TGTGCCAGCAGTCAGCTCGGAGGTTTAGAGACCCAGTACTTC,TRBJ2-5,NA,TRBV6-5,NA
CASSPTHTDTQYF,TGTGCCAGCAGCCCTACTCACACAGATACGCAGTATTTT,TRBJ2-3,NA,TRBV6-2/TRBV6-3,NA
CASSFFGTGYSGANVLTF,TGCGCCAGCAGCTTCTTTGGGACAGGGTATTCTGGGGCCAACGTCCTGACTTTC,TRBJ2-6,NA,TRBV5-1,TRBD1
CASSLSFWTSGGMRYNEQFF,TGTGCCAGCAGTTTATCTTTTTGGACTAGCGGGGGGATGAGGTACAATGAGCAGTTCTTC,TRBJ2-1,NA,TRBV27,TRBD2
CASSRQGVNQPQHF,TGTGCCAGCAGTCGACAGGGGGTAAATCAGCCCCAGCATTTT,TRBJ1-5,NA,TRBV6-2/TRBV6-3,TRBD1
CASSPIGTNPYEQYF,TGTGCCAGTAGTCCGATAGGGACTAACCCCTACGAGCAGTACTTC,TRBJ2-7,NA,TRBV19,TRBD2
CASSLEGVGNSPLHF,TGTGCCAGCAGCTTAGAGGGGGTTGGAAATTCACCCCTCCACTTT,TRBJ1-6,NA,TRBV7-9,NA
CASSEVGQGSTGELFF,TGTGCCAGCAGTGAAGTGGGACAGGGGAGCACCGGGGAGCTGTTTTTT,TRBJ2-2,few,TRBV6-1,TRBD1
CASSHPGQGTYEQYF,TGCGCCAGCAGCCACCCGGGACAGGGCACCTACGAGCAGTACTTC,TRBJ2-7,NA,TRBV4-1,TRBD1
CASGSGREETQYF,TGTGCCAGCGGGAGCGGGAGGGAGGAGACCCAGTACTTC,TRBJ2-5,NA,TRBV9,TRBD2
CASSLAPGGKNYGYTF,TGTGCCAGCAGCTTAGCGCCAGGGGGCAAAAACTATGGCTACACCTTC,TRBJ1-2,NA,TRBV7-2,TRBD1
CAWTTPRGGFYNEQFF,TGTGCCTGGACCACGCCCCGGGGGGGCTTCTACAATGAGCAGTTCTTC,TRBJ2-1,few,TRBV30,TRBD2
CASSTRTGGTGELFF,TGTGCCAGCAGTACTCGGACAGGGGGAACCGGGGAGCTGTTTTTT,TRBJ2-2,NA,TRBV6-5,TRBD1
CASSPPASGVNEQFF,TGTGCCAGCAGCCCCCCGGCTAGCGGGGTCAATGAGCAGTTCTTC,TRBJ2-1,NA,TRBV9,TRBD2
CASRIRTGPRETQYF,TGTGCCAGCAGAATAAGGACAGGCCCGAGAGAGACCCAGTACTTC,TRBJ2-5,NA,TRBV6-5,TRBD1
CASSGRRPKGDNTEAFF,TGTGCCAGCTCAGGTCGCAGGCCTAAGGGGGATAACACTGAAGCTTTCTTT,TRBJ1-1,NA,TRBV18,NA
CASSPSWRYEQYF,TGCGCCAGCAGCCCTAGTTGGCGTTACGAGCAGTACTTC,TRBJ2-7,once,TRBV4-3,NA
CASSQSPNYGYTF,TGTGCCAGCAGCCAGTCGCCTAACTATGGCTACACCTTC,TRBJ1-2,NA,TRBV7-8,NA
CASSPPSGSIYEQYF,TGTGCCAGCAGTCCCCCTAGCGGGAGTATCTACGAGCAGTACTTC,TRBJ2-7,NA,TRBV28,TRBD2
CASSLYGTGGIGYGYTF,TGCGCCAGCAGCCTATACGGGACAGGGGGCATTGGGTATGGCTACACCTTC,TRBJ1-2,NA,TRBV5-1,TRBD1
CASSQVGQLGNYGYTF,TGTGCCAGCAGCCAAGTGGGACAGCTCGGTAACTATGGCTACACCTTC,TRBJ1-2,NA,TRBV3-1/TRBV3-2,TRBD1
CASSSLRASGEQYF,TGTGCCAGCAGCTCCCTCAGGGCGTCGGGCGAGCAGTACTTC,TRBJ2-7,once,TRBV7-9,NA
CAWDRDRNYEQYF,TGTGCCTGGGACCGGGACAGGAACTACGAGCAGTACTTC,TRBJ2-7,NA,TRBV30,TRBD1